Each of the 8 T cell receptor beta chains below was sequenced from the same sample in a study of control samples from healthy donors and cancer patients. The data were produced by immunoSEQ multiplex PCR, yet TCRdb's version contains in-frame clones alone and is incomplete. The sample lists some 150,000 clones, 94% seen once, with roughly 14% in the top ten. Sequenced: blood. These receptors all stem from a man aged 40-49 years in good health.

This chain uses TRBV4-1 with TRBJ1-5; TRBD1 matches at 10 bases. Germline trimming cut 9 bases from V and 5 bases from J; bases unmatched to any gene: 10. Germline V gives CDR1 MGHRA, CDR2 YSYEKL. The CDR3 runs 15 residues. Here the CDR3 reads CASRHRTGGHQPQHF. The CDR3 region has the DNA TGCGCCAGTCGCCACCGGACAGGGGGTCATCAGCCCCAGCATTTT.

The chain has TRBV7-9 and TRBJ2-7, with 14 positions matching TRBD2. The V segment lost 3 bases and the J segment 5 bases; nucleotides outside the gene matches: 6. CDR3 size: 16 residues. Looked up from germline, CDR1 is SEHNR and CDR2 is FQNEAQ (reference sequence). The CDR3 nucleotides are TGTGCCAGCAGCTTTTTTGGGACTAGCGGGAGAAACGAGCAGTACTTC. Translated, it gives CASSFFGTSGRNEQYF.

The CDR3 loop is CASSSPRYANHEQFF. The CDR3, as DNA: TGTGCCAGCAGCTCCCCCCGATATGCAAACCATGAGCAGTTCTTC. The rearrangement links TRBV11-2 to TRBJ2-1; D uncertain. Germline CDR1 SGHAT, CDR2 FQNNGV. This CDR3 region has 15 residues. V was cut by 4 bases and J by 8 bases, with 18 bases left in between.

The chain uses TRBV24-1 and TRBJ1-1; D call uncertain. The germline V gene encodes CDR1 KGHDR and CDR2 SFDVKD. V was cut by 2 bases and J by 5 bases, with 8 bases left in between. This CDR3 is 13 amino acids long. In DNA form, the CDR3 reads TGTGCCACCAGTGATTGGGTTGGGACTGAAGCTTTCTTT. The encoded protein is CATSDWVGTEAFF.

This clone was counted a few times. Distinct nucleotide sequences in the sample also encode this CDR3. This rearrangement joins TRBV28 to TRBJ1-1; D unclear. Germline-derived CDR1 and CDR2 are MDHEN and SYDVKM. The CDR3 contains 13 residues. The ends were cut back, 2 bases at V and 2 bases at J, with 6 bases in the middle. The CDR3 loop is CASSLRPNTEAFF. The CDR3 DNA reads TGTGCCAGCAGTTTAAGGCCAAACACTGAAGCTTTCTTT.

This rearrangement joins TRBV5-6 to TRBJ2-2, with TRBD1 matching over 8 bases. V lost 3 bases to trimming and J lost 1 base; unmatched junction nucleotides: 5. Germline values: CDR1 SGHDT, CDR2 YYEEEE. The CDR3 sequence is 16 residues long. CDR3 coding DNA: TGTGCCAGCAGCTCCCTTGGGACAGGGAACACCGGGGAGCTGTTTTTT. Its protein product is CASSSLGTGNTGELFF.

This rearrangement joins TRBV6-1 to TRBJ1-5; D ambiguous. This CDR3 is 15 amino acids long. V lost 1 base and J 3 bases, leaving 10 bases between the germline ends. Germline lookup yields CDR1 MNHNS and CDR2 SASEGT. The CDR3 loop reads CASSEEWGYNQPQHF. CDR3 DNA: TGTGCCAGCAGTGAAGAATGGGGTTACAATCAGCCCCAGCATTTT.

The chain combines TRBV5-1 with TRBJ1-1; a possible D gene is TRBD1 (5 bases). The CDR3 has 15 residues. Germline V gene sequence: CDR1 SGHRS, CDR2 YFSETQ. Trimming took 0 bases from V and 5 from J, leaving 14 bases between them. CDR3 loop: CASSLAQGPGTEAFF. The CDR3 DNA is TGCGCCAGCAGCTTGGCTCAGGGCCCGGGGACTGAAGCTTTCTTT.